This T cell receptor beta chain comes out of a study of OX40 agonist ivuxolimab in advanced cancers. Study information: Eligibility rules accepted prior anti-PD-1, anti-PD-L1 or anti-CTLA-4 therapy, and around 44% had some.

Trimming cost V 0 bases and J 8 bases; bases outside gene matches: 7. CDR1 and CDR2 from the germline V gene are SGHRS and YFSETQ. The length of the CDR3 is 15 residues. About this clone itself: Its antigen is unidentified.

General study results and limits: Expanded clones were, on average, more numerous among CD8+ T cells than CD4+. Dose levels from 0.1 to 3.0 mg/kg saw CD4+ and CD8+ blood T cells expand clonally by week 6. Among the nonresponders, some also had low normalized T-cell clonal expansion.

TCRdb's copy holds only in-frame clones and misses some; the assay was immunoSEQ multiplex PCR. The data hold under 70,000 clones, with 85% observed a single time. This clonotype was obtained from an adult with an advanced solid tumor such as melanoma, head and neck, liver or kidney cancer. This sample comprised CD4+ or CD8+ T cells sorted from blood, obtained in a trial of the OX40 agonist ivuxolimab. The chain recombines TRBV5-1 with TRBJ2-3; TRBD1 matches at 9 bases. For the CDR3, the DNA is TGCGCCAGCAGCTTGGACGGGACAGGGCTGGGTACGCAGTATTTT. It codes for CASSLDGTGLGTQYF.